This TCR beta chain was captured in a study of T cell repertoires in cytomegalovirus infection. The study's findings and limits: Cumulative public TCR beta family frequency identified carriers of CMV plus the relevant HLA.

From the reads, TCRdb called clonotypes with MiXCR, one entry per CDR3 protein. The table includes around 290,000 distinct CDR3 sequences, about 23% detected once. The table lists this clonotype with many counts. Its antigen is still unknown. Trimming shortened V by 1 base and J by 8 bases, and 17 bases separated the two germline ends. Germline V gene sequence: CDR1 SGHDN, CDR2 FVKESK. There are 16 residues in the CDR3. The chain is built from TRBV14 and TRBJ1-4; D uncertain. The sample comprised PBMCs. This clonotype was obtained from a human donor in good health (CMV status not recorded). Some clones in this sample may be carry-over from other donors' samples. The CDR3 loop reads CASSQVGVGRHEKLFF. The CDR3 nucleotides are TGTGCCAGCAGCCAAGTCGGTGTCGGCAGGCACGAAAAACTGTTTTTT.